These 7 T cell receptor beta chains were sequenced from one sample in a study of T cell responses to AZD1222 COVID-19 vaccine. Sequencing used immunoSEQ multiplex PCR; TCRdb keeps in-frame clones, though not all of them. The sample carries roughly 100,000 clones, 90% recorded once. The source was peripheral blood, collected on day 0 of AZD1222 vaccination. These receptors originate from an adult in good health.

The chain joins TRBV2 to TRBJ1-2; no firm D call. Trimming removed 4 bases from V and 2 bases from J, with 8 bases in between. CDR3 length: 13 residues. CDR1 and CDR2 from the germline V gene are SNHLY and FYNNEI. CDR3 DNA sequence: TGTGCCAGCAGTGTCTCAGAGAACTATGGCTACACCTTC. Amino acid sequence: CASSVSENYGYTF. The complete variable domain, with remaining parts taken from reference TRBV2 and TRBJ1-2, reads EPEVTQTPSHQVTQMGQEVILRCVPISNHLYFYWYRQILGQKVEFLVSFYNNEISEKSEIFDDQFSVERPDGSNFTLKIRSTKLEDSAMYFCASSVSENYGYTFGSGTRLTVV.

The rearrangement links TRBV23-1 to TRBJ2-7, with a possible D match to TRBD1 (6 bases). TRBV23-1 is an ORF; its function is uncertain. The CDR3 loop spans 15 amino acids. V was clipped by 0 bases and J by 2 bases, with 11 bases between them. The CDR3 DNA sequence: TGCGCCAGCAGTCAATCGATCGGGACACCCTACGAGCAGTACTTC. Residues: CASSQSIGTPYEQYF.

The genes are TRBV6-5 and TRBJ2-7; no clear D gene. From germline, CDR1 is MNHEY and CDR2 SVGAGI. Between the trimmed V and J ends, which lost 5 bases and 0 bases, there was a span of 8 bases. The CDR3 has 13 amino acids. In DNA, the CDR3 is TGTGCCAGCAGTACCTCGCCCTCCTACGAGCAGTACTTC. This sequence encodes CASSTSPSYEQYF.

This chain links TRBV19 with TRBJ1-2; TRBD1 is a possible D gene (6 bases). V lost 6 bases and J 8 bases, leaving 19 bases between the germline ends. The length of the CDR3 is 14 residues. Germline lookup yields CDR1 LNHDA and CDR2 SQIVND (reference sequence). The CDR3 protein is CASSLQTGQRGYTF. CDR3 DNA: TGTGCCAGTAGCTTGCAGACAGGCCAGAGGGGCTACACCTTC.

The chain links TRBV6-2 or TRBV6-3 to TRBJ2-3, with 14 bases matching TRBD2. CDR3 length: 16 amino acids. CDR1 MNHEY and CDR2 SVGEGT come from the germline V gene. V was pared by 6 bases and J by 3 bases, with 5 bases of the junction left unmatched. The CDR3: CASSSGLAGETDTQYF. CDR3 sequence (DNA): TGTGCCAGCAGCTCGGGACTAGCGGGAGAGACAGATACGCAGTATTTT.

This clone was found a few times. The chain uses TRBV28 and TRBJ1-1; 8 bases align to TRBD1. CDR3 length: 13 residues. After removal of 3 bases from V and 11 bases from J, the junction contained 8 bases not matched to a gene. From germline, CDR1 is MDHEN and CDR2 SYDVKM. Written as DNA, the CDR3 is TGTGCCAGCAGTTTCCCAGGGGGCGCCGGGGCTTTCTTT. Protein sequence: CASSFPGGAGAFF.

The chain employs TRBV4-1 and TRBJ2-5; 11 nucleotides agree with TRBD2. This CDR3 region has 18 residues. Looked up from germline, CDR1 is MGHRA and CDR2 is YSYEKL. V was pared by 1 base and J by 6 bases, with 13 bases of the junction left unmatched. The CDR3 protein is CASSQAVVSGRARKTQYF. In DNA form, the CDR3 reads TGCGCCAGCAGCCAAGCGGTTGTTAGCGGGAGGGCCAGGAAGACCCAGTACTTC.